This TCR beta chain was found in a study of blood T cell repertoires in COVID-19. Original analysis: It was from reference gene primer amplification that nucleated cell counts were estimated. Produced via immunoSEQ multiplex PCR; TCRdb's table is partial and in-frame only. That table furnishes V, J and clone size, whereas the DNA furnished D and trimming. Seen here are approximately 110,000 clones, roughly 90% observed once, and the top ten hold less than 8.5%. Germline lookup yields CDR1 GTSNPN and CDR2 SVGIG (reference sequence). This CDR3 has 12 residues. With 1 base removed from V and 6 bases from J, the gap between germline ends came to 10 bases.

This TCR came from a woman aged 65 to 85 who had recovered from COVID-19. The rearrangement links TRBV30 to TRBJ2-7; TRBD2 might be the D (6 bases). The sequenced sample was peripheral blood. In DNA form, the CDR3 reads TGTGCCTGGAGTGGCCCCGGGGGCGAGCAGTACTTC. Translation gives CAWSGPGGEQYF.